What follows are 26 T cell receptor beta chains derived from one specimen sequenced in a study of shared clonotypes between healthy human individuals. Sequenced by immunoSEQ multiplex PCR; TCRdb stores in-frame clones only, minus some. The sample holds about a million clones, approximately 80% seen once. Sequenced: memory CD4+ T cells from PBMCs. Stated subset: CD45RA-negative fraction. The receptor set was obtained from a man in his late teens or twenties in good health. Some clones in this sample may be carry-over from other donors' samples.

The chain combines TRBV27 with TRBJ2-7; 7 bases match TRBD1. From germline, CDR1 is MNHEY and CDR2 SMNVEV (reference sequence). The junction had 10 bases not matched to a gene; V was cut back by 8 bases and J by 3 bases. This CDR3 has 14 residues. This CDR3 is CASGERDRSYEQYF. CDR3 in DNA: TGTGCCAGCGGTGAAAGGGACAGAAGCTACGAGCAGTACTTC.

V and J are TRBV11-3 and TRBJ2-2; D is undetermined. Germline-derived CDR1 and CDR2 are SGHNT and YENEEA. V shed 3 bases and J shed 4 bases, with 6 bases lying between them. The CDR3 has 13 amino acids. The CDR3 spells CASSFSTTGELFF. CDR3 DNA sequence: TGTGCCAGCAGCTTTTCTACCACCGGGGAGCTGTTTTTT.

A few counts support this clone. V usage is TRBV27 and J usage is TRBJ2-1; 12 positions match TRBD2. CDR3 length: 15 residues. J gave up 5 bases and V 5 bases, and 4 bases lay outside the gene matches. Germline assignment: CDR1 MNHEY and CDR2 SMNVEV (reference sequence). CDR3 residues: CASSKGLAGNNEQFF. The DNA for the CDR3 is TGTGCCAGCAGTAAAGGACTAGCGGGAAACAATGAGCAGTTCTTC.

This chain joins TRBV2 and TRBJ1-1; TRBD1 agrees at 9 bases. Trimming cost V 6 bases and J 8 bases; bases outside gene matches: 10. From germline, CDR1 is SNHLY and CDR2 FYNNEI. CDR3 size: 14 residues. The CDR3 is CASRAIKGQGEAFF. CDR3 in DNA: TGTGCCAGCAGGGCAATAAAGGGACAGGGAGAAGCTTTCTTT. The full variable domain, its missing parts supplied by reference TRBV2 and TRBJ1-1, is EPEVTQTPSHQVTQMGQEVILRCVPISNHLYFYWYRQILGQKVEFLVSFYNNEISEKSEIFDDQFSVERPDGSNFTLKIRSTKLEDSAMYFCASRAIKGQGEAFFGQGTRLTVV.

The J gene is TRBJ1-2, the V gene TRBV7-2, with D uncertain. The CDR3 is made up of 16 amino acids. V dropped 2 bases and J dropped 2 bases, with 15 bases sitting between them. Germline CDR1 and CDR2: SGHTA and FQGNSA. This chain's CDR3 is CASSLQAAGLNYGYTF. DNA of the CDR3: TGTGCCAGCAGCTTACAAGCCGCGGGTCTCAACTATGGCTACACCTTC. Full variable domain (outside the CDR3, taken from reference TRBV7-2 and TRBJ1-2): GAGVSQSPSNKVTEKGKDVELRCDPISGHTALYWYRQSLGQGLEFLIYFQGNSAPDKSGLPSDRFSAERTGGSVSTLTIQRTQQEDSAVYLCASSLQAAGLNYGYTFGSGTRLTVV.

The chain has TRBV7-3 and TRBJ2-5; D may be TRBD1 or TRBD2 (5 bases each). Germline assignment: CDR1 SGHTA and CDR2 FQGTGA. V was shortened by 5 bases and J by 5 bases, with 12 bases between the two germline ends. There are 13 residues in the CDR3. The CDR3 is CASSQGVWETQYF. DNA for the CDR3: TGTGCCAGCAGCCAGGGAGTTTGGGAGACCCAGTACTTC. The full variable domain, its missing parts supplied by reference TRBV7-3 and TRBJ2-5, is GAGVSQTPSNKVTEKGKYVELRCDPISGHTALYWYRQSLGQGPEFLIYFQGTGAADDSGLPNDRFFAVRPEGSVSTLKIQRTERGDSAVYLCASSQGVWETQYFGPGTRLLVL.

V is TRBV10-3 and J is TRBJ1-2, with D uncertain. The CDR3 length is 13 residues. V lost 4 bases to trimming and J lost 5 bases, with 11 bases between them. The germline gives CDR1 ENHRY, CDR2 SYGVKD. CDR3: CAISGEGRYGYTF. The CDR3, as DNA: TGTGCCATCAGTGGTGAAGGGCGGTATGGCTACACCTTC.

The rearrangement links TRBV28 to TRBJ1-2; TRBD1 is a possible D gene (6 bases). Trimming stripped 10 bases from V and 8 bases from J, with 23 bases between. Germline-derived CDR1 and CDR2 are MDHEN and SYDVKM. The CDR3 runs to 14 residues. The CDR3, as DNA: TGTGCCATCGTATCGGGGGCTCTGGCGGGAGGCTACACCTTC. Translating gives CAIVSGALAGGYTF.

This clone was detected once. This CDR3 reads CAISAASGSGDQETQYF. The CDR3 DNA reads TGTGCCATCAGTGCGGCTAGCGGGAGTGGCGATCAAGAGACCCAGTACTTC. The chain carries TRBV10-3 and TRBJ2-5; 10 bases are shared with TRBD2. V gave up 4 bases and J gave up 2 bases; unmatched junction bases: 10. The CDR3 has 17 amino acids. Germline V gene lookup returns CDR1 ENHRY and CDR2 SYGVKD.

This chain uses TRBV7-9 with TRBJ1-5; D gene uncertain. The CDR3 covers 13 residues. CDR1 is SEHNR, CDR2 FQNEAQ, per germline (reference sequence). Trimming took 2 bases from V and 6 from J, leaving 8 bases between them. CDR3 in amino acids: CASSLLDGQPQHF. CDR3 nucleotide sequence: TGTGCCAGCAGCTTACTGGACGGTCAGCCCCAGCATTTT.

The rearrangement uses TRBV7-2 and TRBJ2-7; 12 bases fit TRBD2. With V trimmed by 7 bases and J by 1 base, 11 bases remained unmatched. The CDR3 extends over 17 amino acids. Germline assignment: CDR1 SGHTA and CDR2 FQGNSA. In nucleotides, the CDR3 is TGTGCCAGCAACCTAGGGCGGCTAGCGGGAGGGTCCTACGAGCAGTACTTC. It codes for CASNLGRLAGGSYEQYF.

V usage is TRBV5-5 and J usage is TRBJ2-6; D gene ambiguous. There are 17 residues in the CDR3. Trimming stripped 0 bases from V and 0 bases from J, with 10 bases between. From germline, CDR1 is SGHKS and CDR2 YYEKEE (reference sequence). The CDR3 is CASSLALGSSGANVLTF. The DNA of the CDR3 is TGTGCCAGCAGCTTGGCCCTGGGAAGCTCTGGGGCCAACGTCCTGACTTTC.

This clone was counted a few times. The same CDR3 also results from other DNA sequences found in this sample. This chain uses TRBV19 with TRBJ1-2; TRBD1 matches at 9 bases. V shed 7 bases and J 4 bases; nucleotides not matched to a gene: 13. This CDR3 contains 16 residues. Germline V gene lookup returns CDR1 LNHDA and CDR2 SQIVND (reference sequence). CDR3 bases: TGTGCCAGTACCCCTGTATTGCCACAGGGGGCCTATGGCTACACCTTC. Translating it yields CASTPVLPQGAYGYTF.

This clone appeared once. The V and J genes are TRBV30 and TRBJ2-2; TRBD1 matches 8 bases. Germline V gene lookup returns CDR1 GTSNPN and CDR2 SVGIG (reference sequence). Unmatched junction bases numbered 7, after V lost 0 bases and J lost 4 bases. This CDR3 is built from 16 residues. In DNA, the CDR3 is TGTGCCTGGAGTGTTCTCGGACAGGGCGCCACCGGGGAGCTGTTTTTT. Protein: CAWSVLGQGATGELFF.

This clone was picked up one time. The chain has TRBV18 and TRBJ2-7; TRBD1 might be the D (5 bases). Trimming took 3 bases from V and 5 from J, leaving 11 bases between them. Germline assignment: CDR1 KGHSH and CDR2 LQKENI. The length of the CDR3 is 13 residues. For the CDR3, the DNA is TGTGCCAGCTCACCTCTCATACAGGACGAGCAGTACTTC. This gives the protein CASSPLIQDEQYF.

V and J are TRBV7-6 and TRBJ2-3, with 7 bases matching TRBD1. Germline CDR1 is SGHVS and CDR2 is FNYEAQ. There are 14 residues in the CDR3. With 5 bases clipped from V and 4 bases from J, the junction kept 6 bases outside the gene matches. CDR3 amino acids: CASSPGTVSDTQYF. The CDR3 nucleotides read TGTGCCAGCAGCCCAGGGACAGTCTCAGATACGCAGTATTTT. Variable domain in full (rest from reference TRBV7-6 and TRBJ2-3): GAGVSQSPRYKVTKRGQDVALRCDPISGHVSLYWYRQALGQGPEFLTYFNYEAQQDKSGLPNDRFSAERPEGSISTLTIQRTEQRDSAMYRCASSPGTVSDTQYFGPGTRLTVL.

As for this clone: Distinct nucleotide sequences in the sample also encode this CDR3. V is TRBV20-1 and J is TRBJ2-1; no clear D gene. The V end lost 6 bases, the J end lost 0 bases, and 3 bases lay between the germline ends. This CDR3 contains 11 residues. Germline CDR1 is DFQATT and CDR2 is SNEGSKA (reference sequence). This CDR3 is CSASSYNEQFF. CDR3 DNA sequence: TGCAGTGCGAGCTCCTACAATGAGCAGTTCTTC.

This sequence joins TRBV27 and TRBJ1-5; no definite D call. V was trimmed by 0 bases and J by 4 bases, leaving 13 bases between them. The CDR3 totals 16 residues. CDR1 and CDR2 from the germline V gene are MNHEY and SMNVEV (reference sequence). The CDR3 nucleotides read TGTGCCAGCAGTTTATCGCGAAGTTTTGGTAATCAGCCCCAGCATTTT. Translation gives CASSLSRSFGNQPQHF.

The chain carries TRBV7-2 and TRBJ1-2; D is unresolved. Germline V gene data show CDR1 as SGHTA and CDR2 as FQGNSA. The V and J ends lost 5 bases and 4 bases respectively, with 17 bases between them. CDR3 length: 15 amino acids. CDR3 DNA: TGTGCCAGCAGCACTGGACCCGGGAAAAGCTATGGCTACACCTTC. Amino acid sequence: CASSTGPGKSYGYTF.

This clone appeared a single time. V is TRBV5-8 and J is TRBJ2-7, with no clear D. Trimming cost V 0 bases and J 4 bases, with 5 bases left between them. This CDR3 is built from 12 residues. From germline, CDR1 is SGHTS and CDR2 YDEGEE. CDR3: CASSLVKYEQYF. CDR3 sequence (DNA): TGTGCCAGCAGCTTGGTTAAGTACGAGCAGTACTTC. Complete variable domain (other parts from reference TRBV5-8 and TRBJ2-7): EAGVTQSPTHLIKTRGQQATLRCSPISGHTSVYWYQQALGLGLQFLLWYDEGEERNRGNFPPRFSGRQFPNYSSELNVNALELEDSALYLCASSLVKYEQYFGPGTRLTVT.

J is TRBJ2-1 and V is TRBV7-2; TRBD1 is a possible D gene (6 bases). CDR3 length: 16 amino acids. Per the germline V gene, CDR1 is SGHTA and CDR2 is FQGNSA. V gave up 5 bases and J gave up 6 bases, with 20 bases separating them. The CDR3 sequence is CASSPAGTRGSNEQFF. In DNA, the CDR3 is TGTGCCAGCAGCCCAGCAGGTACTAGGGGGTCCAATGAGCAGTTCTTC.

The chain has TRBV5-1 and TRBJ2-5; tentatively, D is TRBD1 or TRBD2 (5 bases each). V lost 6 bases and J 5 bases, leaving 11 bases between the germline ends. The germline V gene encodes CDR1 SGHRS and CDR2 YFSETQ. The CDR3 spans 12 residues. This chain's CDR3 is CASTEGWETQYF. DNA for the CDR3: TGCGCCAGCACCGAGGGGTGGGAGACCCAGTACTTC.

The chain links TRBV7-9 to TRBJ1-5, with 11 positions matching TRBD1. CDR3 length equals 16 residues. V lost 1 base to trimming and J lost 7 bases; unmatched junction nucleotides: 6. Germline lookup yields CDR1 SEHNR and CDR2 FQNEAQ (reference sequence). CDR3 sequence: CASSLGTGGPWQPQHF. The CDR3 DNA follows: TGTGCCAGCAGCTTAGGGACAGGGGGCCCGTGGCAGCCCCAGCATTTT.

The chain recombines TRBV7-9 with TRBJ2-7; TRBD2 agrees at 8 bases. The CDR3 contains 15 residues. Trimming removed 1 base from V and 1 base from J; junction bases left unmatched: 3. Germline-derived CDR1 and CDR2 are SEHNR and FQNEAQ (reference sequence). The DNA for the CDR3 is TGTGCCAGCAGCTTAGGTAGCGGGGATTCCTACGAGCAGTACTTC. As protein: CASSLGSGDSYEQYF.

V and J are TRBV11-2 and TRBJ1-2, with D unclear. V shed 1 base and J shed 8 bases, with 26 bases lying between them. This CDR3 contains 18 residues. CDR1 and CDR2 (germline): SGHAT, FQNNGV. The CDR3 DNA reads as TGTGCCAGCAGCTTAGTACGCTTGGGTGCAGGAAGCAGGAGGGGCTACACCTTC. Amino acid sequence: CASSLVRLGAGSRRGYTF.

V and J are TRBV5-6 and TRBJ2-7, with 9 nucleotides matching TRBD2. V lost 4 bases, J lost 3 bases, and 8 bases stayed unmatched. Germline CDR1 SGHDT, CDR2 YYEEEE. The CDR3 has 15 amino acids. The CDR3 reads CASSLLAGNLYEQYF. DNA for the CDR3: TGTGCCAGCAGCCTGCTAGCGGGGAACCTCTACGAGCAGTACTTC.